The TCR beta chain under discussion was sequenced for a study of OX40 agonist ivuxolimab in advanced cancers. Findings of the study overall: The antigens recognized by the expanded peripheral T cells, that is their antigen specificity, were not determined. Clonal expansion from baseline to week 6 occurred in both CD4+ and CD8+ T cells. Nonresponders, in some cases, also had low normalized T-cell clonal expansion.

A word on this clone: Its antigen is not identified.

Measured with immunoSEQ multiplex PCR; TCRdb has only the in-frame clones, and not every one. The sample lists about 71,000 clones; roughly three quarters were seen once. This CDR3 contains 14 residues. Germline assignment: CDR1 GTSNPN and CDR2 SVGIG (reference sequence). V was cut by 0 bases and J by 6 bases, with 14 bases left in between. The clonotype was recovered from an adult with an advanced solid tumor such as melanoma, head and neck, liver or kidney cancer. This chain links TRBV30 with TRBJ1-1, with D unclear. The source material was CD4+ or CD8+ T cells sorted from blood, sampled in a trial of the OX40 agonist ivuxolimab. The CDR3 is CAWSVMRTSPEAFF. Written as DNA, the CDR3 is TGTGCCTGGAGTGTAATGCGGACGAGCCCTGAAGCTTTCTTT.